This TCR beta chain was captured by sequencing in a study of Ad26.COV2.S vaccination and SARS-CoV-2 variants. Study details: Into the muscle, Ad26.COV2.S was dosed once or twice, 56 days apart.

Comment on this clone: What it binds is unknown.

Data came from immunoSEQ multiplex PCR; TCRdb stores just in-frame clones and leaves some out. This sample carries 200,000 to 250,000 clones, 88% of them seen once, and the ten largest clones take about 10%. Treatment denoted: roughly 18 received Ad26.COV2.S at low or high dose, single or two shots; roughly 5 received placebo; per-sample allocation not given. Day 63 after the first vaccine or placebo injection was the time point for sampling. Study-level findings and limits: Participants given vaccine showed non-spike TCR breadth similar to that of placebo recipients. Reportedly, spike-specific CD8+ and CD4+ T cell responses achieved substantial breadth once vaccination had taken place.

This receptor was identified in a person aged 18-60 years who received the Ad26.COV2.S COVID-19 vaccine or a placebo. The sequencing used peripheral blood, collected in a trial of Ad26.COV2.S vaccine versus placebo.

The CDR3 DNA reads TGCGCCAGCAGCCAAGATCGGACAGGGGTAGCCAAAAACATTCAGTACTTC. Encoded protein: CASSQDRTGVAKNIQYF. The chain couples TRBV4-3 to TRBJ2-4, with 9 bases aligning to TRBD1. V shed 0 bases and J 0 bases; nucleotides not matched to a gene: 3. From germline, CDR1 is LGHNA and CDR2 YSLEER. The CDR3 spans 17 residues.